The 2 T cell receptor beta chains given below trace back to one sample, sequenced in a study of response to subunit inactivated influenza vaccine. MiXCR, applied by TCRdb to the RT-PCR reads, yields one record per CDR3 protein. The sample lists more than 550,000 distinct CDR3 sequences, approximately 10% occurring once. The same data also contributed to another study, on T cells expressing NK-cell markers. As reported in that work: With UMIs, 5'RACE template switching was used to make TCR beta cDNA.

The sequencing here drew on PBMCs from blood, taken on the day of vaccination. These receptors were taken from a middle-aged man who received an inactivated influenza vaccine.

This clonotype was recorded a few times. The rearrangement links TRBV5-1 to TRBJ2-3; D is possibly TRBD1 or TRBD2 (6 bases each). In germline, CDR1 is SGHRS, CDR2 YFSETQ. There are 16 residues in the CDR3. The V gene lost 4 bases and the J gene lost 8 bases, with 23 bases spanning the gap. CDR3 sequence: CASSGGGPGGMVTQYF. CDR3 nucleotides: TGCGCCAGCAGCGGAGGGGGGCCTGGGGGAATGGTTACGCAGTATTTT. Looking up the rest from reference TRBV5-1 and TRBJ2-3 gives the full variable domain: KAGVTQTPRYLIKTRGQQVTLSCSPISGHRSVSWYQQTPGQGLQFLFEYFSETQRNKGNFPGRFSGRQFSNSRSEMNVSTLELGDSALYLCASSGGGPGGMVTQYFGPGTRLTVL.

This clonotype was counted between two and nine times. V usage is TRBV2 and J usage is TRBJ1-5; D is perhaps TRBD1 (5 bases). The CDR3 is 13 residues long. CDR1 and CDR2 from the germline V gene are SNHLY and FYNNEI. Deletions cut 6 bases from V and 7 bases from J, with 13 bases between. The CDR3 reads CASRDAGTQPQHF. In nucleotides, the CDR3 is TGTGCCAGCAGGGATGCCGGGACCCAGCCCCAGCATTTT.